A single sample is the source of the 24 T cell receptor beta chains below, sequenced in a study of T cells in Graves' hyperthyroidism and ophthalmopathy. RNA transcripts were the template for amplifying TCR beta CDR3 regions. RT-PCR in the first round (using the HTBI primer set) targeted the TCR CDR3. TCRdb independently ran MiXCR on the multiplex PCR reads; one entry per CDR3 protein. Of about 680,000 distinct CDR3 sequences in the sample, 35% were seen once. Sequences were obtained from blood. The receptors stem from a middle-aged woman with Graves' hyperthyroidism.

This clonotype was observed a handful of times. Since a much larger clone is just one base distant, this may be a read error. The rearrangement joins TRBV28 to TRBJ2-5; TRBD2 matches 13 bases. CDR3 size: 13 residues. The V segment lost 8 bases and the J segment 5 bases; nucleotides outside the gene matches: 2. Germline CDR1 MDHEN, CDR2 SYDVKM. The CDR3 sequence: CASGLAGVETQYF. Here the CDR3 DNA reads TGTGCCAGCGGACTAGCGGGAGTGGAGACCCAGTACTTC.

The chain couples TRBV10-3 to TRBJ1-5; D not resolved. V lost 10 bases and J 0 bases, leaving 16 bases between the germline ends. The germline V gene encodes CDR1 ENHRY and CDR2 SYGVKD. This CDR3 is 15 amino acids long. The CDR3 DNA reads TGTGCCAGCAGCCAGACGGATTATAGCAATCAGCCCCAGCATTTT. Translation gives CASSQTDYSNQPQHF.

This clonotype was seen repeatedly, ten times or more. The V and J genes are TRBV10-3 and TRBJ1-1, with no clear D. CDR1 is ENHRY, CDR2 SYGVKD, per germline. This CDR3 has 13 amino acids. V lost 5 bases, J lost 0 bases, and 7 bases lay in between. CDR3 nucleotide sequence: TGTGCCATCAGTATTGCAGTGAACACTGAAGCTTTCTTT. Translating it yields CAISIAVNTEAFF.

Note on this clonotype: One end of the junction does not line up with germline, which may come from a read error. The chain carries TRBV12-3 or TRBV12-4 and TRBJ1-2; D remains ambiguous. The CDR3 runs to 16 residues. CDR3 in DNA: TGTGCCGGCAGTCCCCGCGGAGGGTGGGTTAACTATGGCTACACCTTC. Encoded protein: CAGSPRGGWVNYGYTF.

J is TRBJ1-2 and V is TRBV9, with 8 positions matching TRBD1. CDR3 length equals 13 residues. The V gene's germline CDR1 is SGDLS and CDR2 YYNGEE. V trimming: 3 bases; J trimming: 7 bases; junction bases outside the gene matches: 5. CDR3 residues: CASSEGQEFGYTF. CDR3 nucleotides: TGTGCCAGCAGCGAGGGACAGGAATTTGGCTACACCTTC.

The CDR3, as DNA: TGTGCCAGTGGAAACGGACAGGGGGAGACCTACGAGCAGTACTTC. Its translation: CASGNGQGETYEQYF. The rearrangement joins TRBV19 to TRBJ2-7; 10 bases line up with TRBD1. The CDR3 is 15 amino acids. From germline, CDR1 is LNHDA and CDR2 SQIVND (reference sequence). J gave up 2 bases and V 8 bases, and 9 bases lay outside the gene matches.

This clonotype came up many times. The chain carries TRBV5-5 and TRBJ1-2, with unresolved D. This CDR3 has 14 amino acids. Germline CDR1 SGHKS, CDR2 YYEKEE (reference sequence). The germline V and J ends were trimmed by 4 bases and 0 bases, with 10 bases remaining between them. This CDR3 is CASSTSGTNYGYTF. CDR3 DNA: TGTGCCAGCAGCACGAGCGGGACTAACTATGGCTACACCTTC.

CDR3 amino acids: CASSPGTVIDTIYF. CDR3 in DNA: TGTGCCAGCAGTCCCGGTACCGTGATAGACACCATATATTTT. The chain employs TRBV5-5 and TRBJ1-3, with unresolved D. The CDR3 has 14 amino acids. Germline V gives CDR1 SGHKS, CDR2 YYEKEE (reference sequence). V was cut by 5 bases and J by 8 bases, with 17 bases left in between. Looking up the rest from reference TRBV5-5 and TRBJ1-3 gives the full variable domain: DAGVTQSPTHLIKTRGQQVTLRCSPISGHKSVSWYQQVLGQGPQFIFQYYEKEERGRGNFPDRFSARQFPNYSSELNVNALLLGDSALYLCASSPGTVIDTIYFGEGSWLTVV.

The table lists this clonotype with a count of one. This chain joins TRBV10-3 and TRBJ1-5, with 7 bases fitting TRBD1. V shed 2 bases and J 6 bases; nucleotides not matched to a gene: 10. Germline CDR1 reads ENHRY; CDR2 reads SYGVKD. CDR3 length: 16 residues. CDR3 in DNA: TGTGCCATCAGTGAGCAACAGGGGACACGGTCTCAGCCCCAGCATTTT. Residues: CAISEQQGTRSQPQHF.

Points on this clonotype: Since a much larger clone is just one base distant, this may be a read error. The CDR3 is CASDREGELFF. DNA of the CDR3: TGTGCCAGCGATCGGGAGGGAGAACTGTTTTTT. The chain employs TRBV7-9 and TRBJ1-4; no clear D. CDR1 SEHNR and CDR2 FQNEAQ come from the germline V gene (reference sequence). The CDR3 runs to 11 residues. V was trimmed by 8 bases and J by 12 bases, leaving 13 bases between them.

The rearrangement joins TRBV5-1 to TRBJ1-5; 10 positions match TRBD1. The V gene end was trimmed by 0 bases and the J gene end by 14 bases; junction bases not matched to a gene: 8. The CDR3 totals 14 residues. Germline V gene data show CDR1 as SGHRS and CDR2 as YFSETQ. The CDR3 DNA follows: TGCGCCAGCAGCTTGGGGACAGGGGGAGCGAACGAGCATTTT. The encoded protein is CASSLGTGGANEHF.

The CDR3 protein is CSGSRGEQFF. CDR3 sequence (DNA): TGCAGTGGAAGCCGGGGTGAGCAGTTCTTC. This chain links TRBV20-1 with TRBJ2-1; maybe TRBD2 (5 bases). CDR3 length equals 10 residues. In germline, CDR1 is DFQATT, CDR2 SNEGSKA (reference sequence). With 7 bases removed from V and 9 bases from J, the gap between germline ends came to 10 bases.

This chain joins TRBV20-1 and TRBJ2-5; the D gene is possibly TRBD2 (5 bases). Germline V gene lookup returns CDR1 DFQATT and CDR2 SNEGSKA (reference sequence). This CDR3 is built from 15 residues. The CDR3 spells CSAGGSLESKETQYF. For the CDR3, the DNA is TGCAGCGCTGGAGGAAGTCTGGAATCTAAGGAGACCCAGTACTTC.

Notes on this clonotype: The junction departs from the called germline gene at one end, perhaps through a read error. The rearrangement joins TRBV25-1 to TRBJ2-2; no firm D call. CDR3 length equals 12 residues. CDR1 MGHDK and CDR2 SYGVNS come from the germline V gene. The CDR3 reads CASNEYIGELFF. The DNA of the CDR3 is TGTGCCAGCAATGAATATATCGGGGAGCTGTTTTTT.

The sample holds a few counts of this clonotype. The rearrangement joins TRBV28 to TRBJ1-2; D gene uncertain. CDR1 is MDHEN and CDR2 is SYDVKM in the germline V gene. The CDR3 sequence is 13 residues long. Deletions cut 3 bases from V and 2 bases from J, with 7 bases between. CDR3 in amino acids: CASSFNVNYGYTF. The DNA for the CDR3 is TGTGCCAGCAGTTTTAATGTGAACTATGGCTACACCTTC.

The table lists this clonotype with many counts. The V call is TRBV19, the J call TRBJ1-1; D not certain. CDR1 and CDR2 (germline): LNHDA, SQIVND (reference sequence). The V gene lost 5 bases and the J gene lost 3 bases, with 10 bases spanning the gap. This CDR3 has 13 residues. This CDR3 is CASSEVPYTEAFF. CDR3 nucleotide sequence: TGTGCCAGTAGTGAGGTACCTTACACTGAAGCTTTCTTT.

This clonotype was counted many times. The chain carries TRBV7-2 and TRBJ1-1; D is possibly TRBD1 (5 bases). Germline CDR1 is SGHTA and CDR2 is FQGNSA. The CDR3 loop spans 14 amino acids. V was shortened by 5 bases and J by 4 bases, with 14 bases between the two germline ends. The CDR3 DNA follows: TGTGCCAGCAGCCCACCTTTAAGGGGCACTGAAGCTTTCTTT. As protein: CASSPPLRGTEAFF.

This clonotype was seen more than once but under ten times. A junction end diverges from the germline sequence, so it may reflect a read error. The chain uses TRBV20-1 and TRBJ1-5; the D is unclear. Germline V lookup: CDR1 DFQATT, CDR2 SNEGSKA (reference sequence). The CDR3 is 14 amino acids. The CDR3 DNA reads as TGCAGTGCCCAGTCTTTGGGAAGCAATCGGCCCCAGCATTTT. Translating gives CSAQSLGSNRPQHF.

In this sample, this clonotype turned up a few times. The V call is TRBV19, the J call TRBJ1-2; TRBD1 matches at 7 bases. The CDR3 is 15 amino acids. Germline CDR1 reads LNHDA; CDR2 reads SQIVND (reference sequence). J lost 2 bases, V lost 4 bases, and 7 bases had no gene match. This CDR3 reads CASSTTLTGNYGYTF. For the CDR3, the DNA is TGTGCCAGTAGTACCACTTTGACAGGGAACTATGGCTACACCTTC.

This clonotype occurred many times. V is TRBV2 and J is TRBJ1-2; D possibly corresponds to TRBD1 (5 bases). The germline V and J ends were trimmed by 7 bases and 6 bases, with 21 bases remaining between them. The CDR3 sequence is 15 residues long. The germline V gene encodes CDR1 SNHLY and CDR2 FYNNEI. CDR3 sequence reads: CASILKRSGVNGYTF. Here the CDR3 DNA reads TGTGCCAGCATCCTAAAAAGGTCGGGGGTTAATGGCTACACCTTC. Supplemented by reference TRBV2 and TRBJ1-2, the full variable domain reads EPEVTQTPSHQVTQMGQEVILRCVPISNHLYFYWYRQILGQKVEFLVSFYNNEISEKSEIFDDQFSVERPDGSNFTLKIRSTKLEDSAMYFCASILKRSGVNGYTFGSGTRLTVV.

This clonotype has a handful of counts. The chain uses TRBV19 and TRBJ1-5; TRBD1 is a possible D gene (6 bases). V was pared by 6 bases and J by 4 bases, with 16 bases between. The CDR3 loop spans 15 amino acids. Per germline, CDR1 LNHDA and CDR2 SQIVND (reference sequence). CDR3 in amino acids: CASSPFTGSNQPQHF. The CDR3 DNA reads TGTGCCAGTAGCCCCTTTACAGGGAGTAATCAGCCCCAGCATTTT.

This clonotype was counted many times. CDR3 protein: CASARSDSLMGAGANVLTF. CDR3 sequence (DNA): TGTGCCAGTGCGCGATCGGACAGCTTGATGGGGGCGGGGGCCAACGTCCTGACTTTC. The chain combines TRBV19 with TRBJ2-6, with TRBD1 as a possible D gene (6 bases). Trimming left V 8 bases short and J 4 bases short, with 27 bases between. The CDR3 covers 19 residues. CDR1 LNHDA and CDR2 SQIVND come from the germline V gene (reference sequence).

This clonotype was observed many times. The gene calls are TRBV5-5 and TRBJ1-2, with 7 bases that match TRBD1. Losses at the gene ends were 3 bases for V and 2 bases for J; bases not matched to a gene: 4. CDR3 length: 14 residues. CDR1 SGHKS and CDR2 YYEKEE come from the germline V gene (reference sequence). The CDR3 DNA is TGTGCCAGCAGCTCTACGGGACAGAACTATGGCTACACCTTC. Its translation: CASSSTGQNYGYTF.

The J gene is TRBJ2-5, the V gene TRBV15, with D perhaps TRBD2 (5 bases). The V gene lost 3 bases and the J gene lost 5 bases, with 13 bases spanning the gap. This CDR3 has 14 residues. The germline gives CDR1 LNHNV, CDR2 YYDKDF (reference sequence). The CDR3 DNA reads TGTGCCACCAGCAGCAAGCTAGCACACGAGACCCAGTACTTC. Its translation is CATSSKLAHETQYF. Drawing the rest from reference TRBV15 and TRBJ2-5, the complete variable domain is DAMVIQNPRYQVTQFGKPVTLSCSQTLNHNVMYWYQQKSSQAPKLLFHYYDKDFNNEADTPDNFQSRRPNTSFCFLDIRSPGLGDTAMYLCATSSKLAHETQYFGPGTRLLVL.